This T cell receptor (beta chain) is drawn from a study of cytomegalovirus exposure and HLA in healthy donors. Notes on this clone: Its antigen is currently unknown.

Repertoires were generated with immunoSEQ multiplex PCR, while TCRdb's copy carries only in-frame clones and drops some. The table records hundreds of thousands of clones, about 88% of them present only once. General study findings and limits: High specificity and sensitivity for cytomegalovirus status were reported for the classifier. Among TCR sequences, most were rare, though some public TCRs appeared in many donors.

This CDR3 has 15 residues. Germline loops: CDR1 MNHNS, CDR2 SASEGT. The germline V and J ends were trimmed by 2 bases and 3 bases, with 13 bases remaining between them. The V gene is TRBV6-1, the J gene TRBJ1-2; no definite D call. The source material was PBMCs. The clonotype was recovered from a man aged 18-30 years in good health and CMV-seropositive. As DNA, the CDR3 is TGTGCCAGCAGTGAATGGCGGGAAGTTCACTATGGCTACACCTTC. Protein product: CASSEWREVHYGYTF.